Listed here are 30 T cell receptor beta chains from one sample, sequenced in a study of CD8+ T cells in alopecia areata (dated by TCRdb to about 2018). The library was generated by the immunoSEQ multiplex PCR assay. To provide template for TCR sequencing, every sample had RNA extracted and reverse transcribed into cDNA. Held by TCRdb, this immuneACCESS table contains in-frame sequences only and omits some clones. Under half of the omission traces to an unresolved V gene where checked; the cause of the rest is unknown. The sample data list roughly 99,000 clones, and about 83% of these were observed just once. The ten largest make up 20% to 25% of the sample. Sample time point, as interpreted from the label and publication: about 5 months on oral tofacitinib. The sample's treatment or condition, from its label and the paper: oral pan-JAK inhibitor, 5-10 mg twice daily. Material: CD8+ T cells sorted from blood, obtained at week 24, from a patient treated with tofacitinib. These receptors originate from a human donor with alopecia areata.

This chain joins TRBV27 and TRBJ2-3; 10 bases are shared with TRBD2. Germline V CDR1 and CDR2: MNHEY, SMNVEV (reference sequence). CDR3 length: 15 amino acids. Trimming took 6 bases from V and 0 from J; bases not matched to a gene: 3. The CDR3: CASRVAGGSTDTQYF. In nucleotides, the CDR3 is TGTGCCAGCAGAGTAGCGGGGGGTAGCACAGATACGCAGTATTTT.

The V and J genes are TRBV5-1 and TRBJ2-7; 9 bases map to TRBD2. V lost 4 bases, J lost 2 bases, and 7 bases stayed unmatched. There are 15 residues in the CDR3. From germline, CDR1 is SGHRS and CDR2 YFSETQ. The CDR3, as DNA: TGCGCCAGCAGCCAGAGCGGGGGGTTAACCTACGAGCAGTACTTC. Translated, it gives CASSQSGGLTYEQYF.

The chain uses TRBV11-2 and TRBJ1-6, with unresolved D. The germline V and J ends were trimmed by 5 bases and 10 bases, with 15 bases remaining between them. Germline-derived CDR1 and CDR2 are SGHAT and FQNNGV. The CDR3 is made up of 14 amino acids. CDR3 loop: CASSRTPYGSPLHF. The CDR3 region has the DNA TGTGCCAGCAGCCGGACGCCGTACGGATCACCCCTCCACTTT.

V and J are TRBV7-9 and TRBJ1-1; 10 nucleotides line up with TRBD1. The CDR3 sequence is 16 residues long. J lost 5 bases, V lost 1 base, and 7 bases had no gene match. Looked up from germline, CDR1 is SEHNR and CDR2 is FQNEAQ (reference sequence). CDR3 nucleotide sequence: TGTGCCAGCAGCTTAGGCAGACAGGGGGCTAAGACTGAAGCTTTCTTT. As protein: CASSLGRQGAKTEAFF.

The CDR3 loop reads CASSYDRVGYSNQPQHF. The CDR3 DNA follows: TGTGCCAGCAGCTATGACAGGGTAGGGTATAGCAATCAGCCCCAGCATTTT. The chain combines TRBV2 with TRBJ1-5; 7 nucleotides align to TRBD1. After removal of 6 bases from V and 0 bases from J, the junction contained 11 bases not matched to a gene. Germline values: CDR1 SNHLY, CDR2 FYNNEI. CDR3 length equals 17 residues. The complete variable domain, with remaining parts taken from reference TRBV2 and TRBJ1-5, reads EPEVTQTPSHQVTQMGQEVILRCVPISNHLYFYWYRQILGQKVEFLVSFYNNEISEKSEIFDDQFSVERPDGSNFTLKIRSTKLEDSAMYFCASSYDRVGYSNQPQHFGDGTRLSIL.

V and J are TRBV19 and TRBJ1-5; a weak D match, TRBD1 (6 bases). The ends were cut back, 5 bases at V and 0 bases at J, with 11 bases in the middle. The CDR3 is 15 amino acids. Per the germline V gene, CDR1 is LNHDA and CDR2 is SQIVND (reference sequence). This chain's CDR3 is CASSWTDDSNQPQHF. CDR3 DNA sequence: TGTGCCAGTAGTTGGACAGACGATAGCAATCAGCCCCAGCATTTT.

This sequence joins TRBV5-1 and TRBJ2-1; D might be TRBD1 (6 bases). The germline V and J ends were trimmed by 0 bases and 6 bases, with 13 bases remaining between them. This CDR3 has 15 amino acids. Germline assignment: CDR1 SGHRS and CDR2 YFSETQ. This CDR3 reads CASSLAEDSSNEQFF. CDR3 DNA sequence: TGCGCCAGCAGCTTGGCCGAGGACAGCTCCAATGAGCAGTTCTTC.

J is TRBJ2-3 and V is TRBV15; D gene unclear. The CDR3 runs to 16 residues. The V end lost 4 bases, the J end lost 4 bases, and 18 bases lay between the germline ends. The germline V gene has CDR1 LNHNV and CDR2 YYDKDF (reference sequence). CDR3 DNA: TGTGCCACCAGCACCCGACAAGTCCCTGGAGCAGATACGCAGTATTTT. It yields the protein CATSTRQVPGADTQYF.

V gene TRBV12-5 combines with J gene TRBJ1-1, with a weak D call TRBD1 (6 bases). The germline V and J ends were trimmed by 0 bases and 4 bases, with 12 bases remaining between them. Germline CDR1 is LGHNT and CDR2 is FRNRAP. The CDR3 sequence is 15 residues long. Here the CDR3 reads CASGLVGGRRTEAFF. The CDR3 DNA sequence: TGTGCTAGTGGTTTGGTAGGGGGGCGCCGCACTGAAGCTTTCTTT.

The genes are TRBV7-3 and TRBJ2-1, with D possibly being TRBD1 (6 bases). Trimming pared 2 bases from V and 8 bases from J, leaving 10 bases between. Looked up from germline, CDR1 is SGHTA and CDR2 is FQGTGA. The CDR3 length is 13 residues. The CDR3 nucleotides are TGTGCCAGCAGCTTAGACAGGCGGGATGAGCAGTTCTTC. Its translation: CASSLDRRDEQFF.

The genes are TRBV11-2 and TRBJ2-2; 8 nucleotides match TRBD2. Per germline, CDR1 SGHAT and CDR2 FQNNGV. The trim removed 5 bases at V and 4 bases at J, leaving 6 bases unmatched. The CDR3 is 15 amino acids. The CDR3 DNA follows: TGTGCCAGCAGCCCGGGGGGGCAGGGCACCGGGGAGCTGTTTTTT. Protein product: CASSPGGQGTGELFF.

CDR3 residues: CASSLGTSDTDTQYF. As DNA, the CDR3 is TGTGCCAGCAGCTTAGGGACTAGCGACACAGATACGCAGTATTTT. The rearrangement joins TRBV7-9 to TRBJ2-3; 9 bases are a match to TRBD2. Germline V gene lookup returns CDR1 SEHNR and CDR2 FQNEAQ (reference sequence). After removal of 1 base from V and 2 bases from J, the junction contained 1 base not matched to a gene. CDR3 length: 15 amino acids.

This rearrangement joins TRBV4-3 to TRBJ2-2, with 10 bases aligning to TRBD2. Germline trimming cut 0 bases from V and 7 bases from J; bases unmatched to any gene: 11. The germline gives CDR1 LGHNA, CDR2 YSLEER. There are 18 residues in the CDR3. The CDR3 region has the DNA TGCGCCAGCAGCCAAGATGCAGCGGGAGGGGGTAATTACGGGGAGCTGTTTTTT. Encoded protein: CASSQDAAGGGNYGELFF.

CDR3 DNA: TGTGCCAGCAGTTTACTTAGCACAGATACGCAGTATTTT. Its protein is CASSLLSTDTQYF. V usage is TRBV27 and J usage is TRBJ2-3; D gene ambiguous. CDR3 length: 13 residues. V gave up 2 bases and J gave up 0 bases, with 3 bases separating them. Germline V CDR1 and CDR2: MNHEY, SMNVEV (reference sequence).

V usage is TRBV7-9 and J usage is TRBJ2-7; D uncertain. The CDR3 contains 15 residues. V lost 1 base and J lost 7, with 17 bases in between. Germline V gives CDR1 SEHNR, CDR2 FQNEAQ (reference sequence). The CDR3 is CASSLDRWINGEQYF. CDR3 in DNA: TGTGCCAGCAGCTTAGATAGATGGATTAATGGGGAGCAGTACTTC.

The chain joins TRBV7-2 to TRBJ2-3, with 8 bases aligning to TRBD2. V was clipped by 5 bases and J by 2 bases; unmatched bases: 6. There are 15 residues in the CDR3. CDR1 SGHTA and CDR2 FQGNSA come from the germline V gene. CDR3 protein: CASSEAGATTDTQYF. The CDR3 DNA is TGTGCCAGCAGCGAAGCGGGGGCCACCACAGATACGCAGTATTTT.

This clone appeared many times. This chain joins TRBV5-1 and TRBJ1-4; TRBD1 is a possible D gene (5 bases). V was clipped by 4 bases and J by 7 bases, with 14 bases between them. The CDR3 contains 14 residues. Germline-derived CDR1 and CDR2 are SGHRS and YFSETQ. The CDR3 DNA follows: TGCGCCAGCAGCCGTGGACAAGTCAGTGAAAAACTGTTTTTT. Translated: CASSRGQVSEKLFF.

The chain is built from TRBV11-2 and TRBJ2-7, with D possibly TRBD2 on 6 matching bases. Germline CDR1 is SGHAT and CDR2 is FQNNGV. The ends were cut back, 0 bases at V and 0 bases at J, with 12 bases in the middle. The CDR3 length is 16 residues. DNA for the CDR3: TGTGCCAGCAGCTTAGATAGCGGAAGTCTCTCCTACGAGCAGTACTTC. It is translated as CASSLDSGSLSYEQYF.

This clone was observed a few times. The rearrangement uses TRBV19 and TRBJ1-1; unclear D gene. This CDR3 has 18 residues. V was trimmed by 7 bases and J by 4 bases, leaving 28 bases between them. CDR1 is LNHDA and CDR2 is SQIVND in the germline V gene (reference sequence). For the CDR3, the DNA is TGTGCCAGTACCTCTCGACCTGTGACCAGGTTAGTAGGCACTGAAGCTTTCTTT. It yields the protein CASTSRPVTRLVGTEAFF.

V and J are TRBV5-6 and TRBJ2-1, with no clear D. The germline gives CDR1 SGHDT, CDR2 YYEEEE. V gave up 4 bases and J gave up 1 base, with 21 bases separating them. CDR3 length equals 18 residues. The CDR3 sequence: CASSPPVVGLSSYNEQFF. The CDR3 nucleotides are TGTGCCAGCAGCCCCCCGGTAGTAGGGTTAAGTTCCTACAATGAGCAGTTCTTC.

This chain links TRBV15 with TRBJ1-2; no reliable D call. V was pared by 0 bases and J by 3 bases, with 11 bases between. The CDR3 is 15 residues long. Germline CDR1 reads LNHNV; CDR2 reads YYDKDF (reference sequence). CDR3 in DNA: TGTGCCACCAGCAGAGATTTGGGAACCTACTATGGCTACACCTTC. The encoded protein is CATSRDLGTYYGYTF.

The chain employs TRBV19 and TRBJ2-1; 14 positions agree with TRBD2. V shed 3 bases and J 8 bases; nucleotides not matched to a gene: 3. Germline loops: CDR1 LNHDA, CDR2 SQIVND (reference sequence). CDR3 length: 15 amino acids. CDR3 in amino acids: CASSMTSGGADEQFF. The CDR3 coding sequence is TGTGCCAGTAGTATGACTAGCGGGGGGGCCGATGAGCAGTTCTTC.

The chain has TRBV7-6 and TRBJ2-7; possible D gene TRBD1, 7 bases. Germline loops: CDR1 SGHVS, CDR2 FNYEAQ. CDR3 length equals 16 residues. V lost 4 bases to trimming and J lost 0 bases, with 16 bases between them. CDR3: CASSSEGGQSSYEQYF. The CDR3 nucleotides are TGTGCCAGCAGCTCGGAGGGGGGACAGAGCTCCTACGAGCAGTACTTC. Full variable domain (rest looked up from reference TRBV7-6 and TRBJ2-7): GAGVSQSPRYKVTKRGQDVALRCDPISGHVSLYWYRQALGQGPEFLTYFNYEAQQDKSGLPNDRFSAERPEGSISTLTIQRTEQRDSAMYRCASSSEGGQSSYEQYFGPGTRLTVT.

J is TRBJ2-3 and V is TRBV7-2; 7 bases agree with TRBD2. This CDR3 is built from 15 residues. Unmatched junction bases numbered 10, after V lost 8 bases and J lost 2 bases. Germline V gene data show CDR1 as SGHTA and CDR2 as FQGNSA. The CDR3 coding sequence is TGTGCCAGCCAAAACAGCGGGGCCGTCACAGATACGCAGTATTTT. Protein sequence: CASQNSGAVTDTQYF.

This clone was counted a single time. This chain joins TRBV10-2 and TRBJ2-3; D is undetermined. The V gene's germline CDR1 is WSHSY and CDR2 SAAADI. The CDR3 runs 14 residues. Trimming cost V 1 base and J 2 bases, with 7 bases left between them. The CDR3 region is CASSEWAVTDTQYF. In DNA, the CDR3 is TGCGCCAGCAGTGAGTGGGCTGTCACAGATACGCAGTATTTT.

The chain's CDR3 is CASSPSGGLQETQYF. DNA of the CDR3: TGTGCCAGCAGCCCCAGCGGGGGCCTCCAAGAGACCCAGTACTTC. The J gene is TRBJ2-5, the V gene TRBV6-5; TRBD2 matches 8 bases. This CDR3 region has 15 residues. The V gene's germline CDR1 is MNHEY and CDR2 SVGAGI. Trimming cost V 6 bases and J 1 base; bases outside gene matches: 7.

This chain connects TRBV7-9 to TRBJ2-5; D is possibly TRBD1 (5 bases). The CDR3 is made up of 13 amino acids. The ends were cut back, 5 bases at V and 2 bases at J, with 9 bases in the middle. Germline V CDR1 and CDR2: SEHNR, FQNEAQ (reference sequence). The CDR3 bases are TGTGCCAGCAGCGCACAGGTACAAGAGACCCAGTACTTC. It yields the protein CASSAQVQETQYF.

The genes are TRBV12-5 and TRBJ1-1; D may be TRBD1 (6 bases). CDR1 LGHNT and CDR2 FRNRAP come from the germline V gene. There are 16 residues in the CDR3. V shed 3 bases and J shed 4 bases, with 18 bases lying between them. The CDR3 region has the DNA TGTGCTAGTGGTTTTAACGCAGGGGAGGCCGGCACTGAAGCTTTCTTT. Residues: CASGFNAGEAGTEAFF. Using reference TRBV12-5 and TRBJ1-1 for the parts outside the CDR3, the full variable domain is DARVTQTPRHKVTEMGQEVTMRCQPILGHNTVFWYRQTMMQGLELLAYFRNRAPLDDSGMPKDRFSAEMPDATLATLKIQPSEPRDSAVYFCASGFNAGEAGTEAFFGQGTRLTVV.

CDR3 in amino acids: CASSQVGTPTYEQYF. The CDR3 DNA reads as TGTGCCAGCAGCCAAGTAGGGACACCAACCTACGAGCAGTACTTC. The chain employs TRBV14 and TRBJ2-7, with a possible D match to TRBD1 (6 bases). The germline V gene has CDR1 SGHDN and CDR2 FVKESK. The CDR3 runs to 15 residues. Trimming left V 1 base short and J 2 bases short, with 12 bases between.

The chain has TRBV30 and TRBJ2-7; 8 positions agree with TRBD1. The CDR3 totals 16 residues. V dropped 1 base and J dropped 2; count of bases not matched to a gene: 10. Looked up from germline, CDR1 is GTSNPN and CDR2 is SVGIG (reference sequence). In DNA form, the CDR3 reads TGTGCCTGGAGTGGACTCCCGGGACAGGCACCCTACGAGCAGTACTTC. This gives the protein CAWSGLPGQAPYEQYF.